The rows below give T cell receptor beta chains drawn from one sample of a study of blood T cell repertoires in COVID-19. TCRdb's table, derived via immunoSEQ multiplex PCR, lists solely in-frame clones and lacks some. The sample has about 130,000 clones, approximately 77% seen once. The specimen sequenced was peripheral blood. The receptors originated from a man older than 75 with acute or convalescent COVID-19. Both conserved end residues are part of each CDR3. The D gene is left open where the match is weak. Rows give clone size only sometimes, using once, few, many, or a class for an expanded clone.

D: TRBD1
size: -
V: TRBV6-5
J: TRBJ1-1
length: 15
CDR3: CASSYSQVETGKAFF
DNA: TGTGCCAGCAGTTACTCCCAAGTGGAGACAGGGAAAGCTTTCTTT

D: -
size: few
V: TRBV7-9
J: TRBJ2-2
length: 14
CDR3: CASSLGQASEELFF
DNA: TGTGCCAGCAGCTTAGGACAGGCGTCGGAGGAGCTGTTTTTT

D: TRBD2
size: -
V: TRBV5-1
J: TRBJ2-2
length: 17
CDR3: CASSKRTSGGNTGELFF
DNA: TGCGCCAGCAGCAAACGGACTAGCGGGGGGAACACCGGGGAGCTGTTTTTT

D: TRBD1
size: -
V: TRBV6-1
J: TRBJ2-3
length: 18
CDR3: CASSELGSRQGYTDTQYF
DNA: TGTGCCAGCAGTGAATTAGGGTCGAGACAGGGCTACACAGATACGCAGTATTTT

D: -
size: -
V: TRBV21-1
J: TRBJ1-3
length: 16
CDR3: CASSKGQGAPGNTIYF
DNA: TGTGCCAGCAGCAAAGGGCAGGGGGCGCCTGGAAACACCATATATTTT

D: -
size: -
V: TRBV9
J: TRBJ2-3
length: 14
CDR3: CASSVGGRLDTQYF
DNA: TGTGCCAGCAGCGTAGGGGGGCGCTTAGATACGCAGTATTTT

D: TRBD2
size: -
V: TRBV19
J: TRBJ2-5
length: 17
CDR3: CASSPGTIAGGRETQYF
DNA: TGTGCCAGTAGTCCCGGGACGATAGCGGGGGGACGGGAGACCCAGTACTTC

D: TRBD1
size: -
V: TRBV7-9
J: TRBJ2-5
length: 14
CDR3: CASTRQGTQETQYF
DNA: TGTGCCAGCACCCGACAGGGGACCCAAGAGACCCAGTACTTC

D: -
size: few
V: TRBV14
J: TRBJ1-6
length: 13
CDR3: CASSQVAGSPLHF
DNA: TGTGCCAGCAGCCAAGTCGCGGGTTCACCCCTCCACTTT

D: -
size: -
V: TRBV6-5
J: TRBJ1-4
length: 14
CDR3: CASSKSGTHEKLFF
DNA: TGTGCCAGCAGTAAATCAGGGACACATGAAAAACTGTTTTTT

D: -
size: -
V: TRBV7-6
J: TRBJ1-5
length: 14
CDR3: CASSLSQGAQPQHF
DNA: TGTGCCAGCAGCTTATCCCAAGGGGCTCAGCCCCAGCATTTT

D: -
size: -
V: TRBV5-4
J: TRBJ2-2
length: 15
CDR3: CASSSQPLNTGELFF
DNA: TGTGCCAGCAGCTCCCAACCACTGAACACCGGGGAGCTGTTTTTT

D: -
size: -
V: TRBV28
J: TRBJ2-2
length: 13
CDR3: CASSLANTGELFF
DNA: TGTGCCAGCAGTTTGGCTAACACCGGGGAGCTGTTTTTT

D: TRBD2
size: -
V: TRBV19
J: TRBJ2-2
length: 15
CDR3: CASSTSGILTGELFF
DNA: TGTGCCAGTAGCACTAGCGGGATTCTAACCGGGGAGCTGTTTTTT

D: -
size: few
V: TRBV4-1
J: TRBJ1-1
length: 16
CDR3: CASSQGLKGGKTEAFF
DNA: TGCGCCAGCAGCCAAGGCCTCAAGGGAGGAAAGACTGAAGCTTTCTTT

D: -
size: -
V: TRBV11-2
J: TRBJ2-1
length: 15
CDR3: CASSLGGTNYNEQFF
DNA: TGTGCCAGCAGCTTAGGCGGGACCAACTACAATGAGCAGTTCTTC

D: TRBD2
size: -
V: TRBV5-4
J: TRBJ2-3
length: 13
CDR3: CASSRTSEDTQYF
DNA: TGTGCCAGCAGCCGGACTAGCGAAGATACGCAGTATTTT

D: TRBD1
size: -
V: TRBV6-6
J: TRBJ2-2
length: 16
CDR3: CATQSGTGVSAGELFF
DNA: TGTGCCACCCAATCCGGGACAGGGGTCTCGGCCGGGGAGCTGTTTTTT

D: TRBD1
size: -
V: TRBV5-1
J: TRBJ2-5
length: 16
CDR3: CASSSRQGRKDETQYF
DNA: TGCGCCAGCAGCTCCCGACAGGGGAGGAAGGATGAGACCCAGTACTTC

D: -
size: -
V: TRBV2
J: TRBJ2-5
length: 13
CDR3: CASRRGGQETQYF
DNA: TGTGCCAGCAGGAGGGGGGGACAAGAGACCCAGTACTTC

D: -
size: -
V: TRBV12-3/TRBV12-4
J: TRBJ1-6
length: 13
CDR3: CASSLRFGSPLHF
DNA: TGTGCCAGCAGTTTACGTTTCGGGTCACCCCTCCACTTT

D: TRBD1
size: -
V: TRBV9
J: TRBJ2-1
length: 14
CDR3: CASSVGQGGNEQFF
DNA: TGTGCCAGCAGCGTGGGACAGGGGGGCAATGAGCAGTTCTTC

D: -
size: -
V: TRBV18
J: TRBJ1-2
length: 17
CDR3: CASSPWQGSSPNYGYTF
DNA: TGTGCCAGCTCACCCTGGCAGGGGTCATCCCCTAACTATGGCTACACCTTC

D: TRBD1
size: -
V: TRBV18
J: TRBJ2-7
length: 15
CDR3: CASSPSRDRPYEQYF
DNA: TGTGCCAGCTCACCCAGTCGGGACAGACCTTACGAGCAGTACTTC

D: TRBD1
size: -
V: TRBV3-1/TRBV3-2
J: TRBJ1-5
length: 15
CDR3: CASSQGGQGVQPQHF
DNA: TGTGCCAGCAGCCAAGGAGGACAGGGTGTACAGCCCCAGCATTTT

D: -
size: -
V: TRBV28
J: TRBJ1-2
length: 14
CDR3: CVSVPYRSPYGYTF
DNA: TGTGTCAGCGTCCCCTACCGTTCCCCTTATGGCTACACCTTC

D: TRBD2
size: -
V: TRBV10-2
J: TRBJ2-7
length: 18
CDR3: CASSLAGGRSPSGYEQYF
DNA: TGCGCCAGCAGTCTAGCGGGGGGGCGTAGCCCCTCGGGCTACGAGCAGTACTTC

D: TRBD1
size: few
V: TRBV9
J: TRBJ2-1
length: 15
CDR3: CASSPRDRGLNEQFF
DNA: TGTGCCAGCAGCCCCCGGGACAGGGGGCTCAATGAGCAGTTCTTC

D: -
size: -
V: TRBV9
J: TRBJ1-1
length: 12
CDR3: CASSPRTLEAFF
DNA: TGTGCCAGCAGCCCCCGGACTCTCGAAGCTTTCTTT

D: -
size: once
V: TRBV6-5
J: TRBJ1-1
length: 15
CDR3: CASLNTGLSPSVTFF
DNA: TGTGCCAGTCTCAATACAGGGCTCTCCCCCTCCGTCACCTTCTTT

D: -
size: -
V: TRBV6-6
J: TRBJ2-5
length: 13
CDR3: CASSYFRGETQYF
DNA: TGTGCCAGCAGTTACTTCAGGGGAGAGACCCAGTACTTC

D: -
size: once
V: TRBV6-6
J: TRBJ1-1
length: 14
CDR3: CASSFPELNTEAFF
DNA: TGTGCCAGCAGTTTCCCGGAGTTGAACACTGAAGCTTTCTTT

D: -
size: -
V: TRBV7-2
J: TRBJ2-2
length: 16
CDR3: CASSSSPGVYTGELFF
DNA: TGTGCCAGCAGCTCGTCCCCGGGGGTGTACACCGGGGAGCTGTTTTTT

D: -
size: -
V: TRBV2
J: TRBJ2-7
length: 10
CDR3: CASSADEQYF
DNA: TGTGCCAGCAGCGCGGACGAGCAGTACTTC

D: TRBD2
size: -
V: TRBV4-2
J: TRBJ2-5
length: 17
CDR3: CASSPRQAGGLGETQYF
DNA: TGTGCCAGCAGCCCCCGGCAAGCGGGGGGGCTCGGAGAGACCCAGTACTTC